This T cell receptor beta chain came from a study of CD8 T cells in ankylosing spondylitis. Researchers built TCR beta libraries using quantitative 5'-RACE with molecular barcodes. TCRdb used MiXCR to reprocess the 5' RACE reads, holding one entry per CDR3 protein. The table has roughly 450,000 distinct CDR3 sequences, 20% to 30% seen once. Points from the study as a whole: The study identified a TCR beta motif of about eight highly homologous variants that appeared characteristic of ankylosing spondylitis blood. Previously reported in reactive arthritis synovial fluid and blood were some of the motif variants. There was reportedly significant enrichment of clones that were disease-linked in matched ankylosing spondylitis synovial fluid. Disease-linked clones, CD8+, were relatively rare in peripheral blood.

V lost 0 bases and J 0 bases, leaving 10 bases between the germline ends. Germline V gene data show CDR1 as SGHRS and CDR2 as YFSETQ. The CDR3 is made up of 16 amino acids. Comments on this clonotype: Its antigen remains unidentified.

The chain recombines TRBV5-1 with TRBJ2-1; possible D gene TRBD2, 5 bases. Sequences were obtained from blood, either unsorted or a sorted T cell fraction (not recorded which). This receptor was taken from a male donor with ankylosing spondylitis. The CDR3 DNA reads as TGCGCCAGCAGCTTGGGTGGGAGTCACTCCTACAATGAGCAGTTCTTC. Translation gives CASSLGGSHSYNEQFF.